This entry lists 19 T cell receptor beta chains sequenced from one sample in a study of blood T cells in healthy people across ages. Then a second PCR, running about 6 to 12 cycles, was carried out with a sample-barcoded 5' primer and a J-beta primer mix. TCRdb analysed the 5' RACE reads with MiXCR anew, one entry per CDR3 protein. The sample carries 1 million or so distinct CDR3 sequences, around 27% recorded once. This sample was shared with a second study, whose subject was T cells of mothers and their children.

Sequencing used blood. These receptors all stem from a girl aged 2-10 years in good health.

V and J are TRBV4-1 and TRBJ2-1; 9 nucleotides match TRBD2. Germline V gene data show CDR1 as MGHRA and CDR2 as YSYEKL. Trimming removed 3 bases from V and 5 bases from J; junction bases left unmatched: 5. This CDR3 is 15 amino acids long. The CDR3 coding sequence is TGCGCCAGCAGCCAGCCGACTAGCGGCCACAATGAGCAGTTCTTC. The encoded protein is CASSQPTSGHNEQFF.

The rearrangement links TRBV11-2 to TRBJ2-1; TRBD2 matches at 9 bases. Trimming removed 5 bases from V and 6 bases from J; junction bases left unmatched: 20. This CDR3 is built from 19 residues. Germline V gene sequence: CDR1 SGHAT, CDR2 FQNNGV. The CDR3: CASSPWLAGPKDHRNEQFF. The DNA for the CDR3 is TGTGCCAGCAGCCCCTGGCTAGCGGGACCAAAAGACCATCGCAATGAGCAGTTCTTC.

V usage is TRBV7-2 and J usage is TRBJ2-1; D gene uncertain. This CDR3 has 12 amino acids. Germline CDR1 is SGHTA and CDR2 is FQGNSA. With 4 bases removed from V and 7 bases from J, the gap between germline ends came to 8 bases. In DNA, the CDR3 is TGTGCCAGCAGCTGGGGTTTGAATGAGCAGTTCTTC. It yields the protein CASSWGLNEQFF.

This clonotype was observed a few times. The chain recombines TRBV19 with TRBJ2-2; the D gene is possibly TRBD1 (6 bases). This CDR3 is built from 16 residues. V gave up 7 bases and J gave up 5 bases, with 20 bases separating them. CDR1 LNHDA and CDR2 SQIVND come from the germline V gene (reference sequence). The CDR3 DNA reads TGTGCCAGTACCGCCGGAAGGGGGTACGGGACCGGGGAGCTGTTTTTT. Translated, it gives CASTAGRGYGTGELFF.

In this sample, this clonotype turned up a few times. A read error is likely, as this CDR3 ends without the conserved phenylalanine or tryptophan. The genes are TRBV15 and TRBJ1-1; the D is unclear. This CDR3 is 15 amino acids long. The V gene's germline CDR1 is LNHNV and CDR2 YYDKDF (reference sequence). V lost 0 bases, J lost 8 bases, and 16 bases lay in between. CDR3 sequence (DNA): TGTGCCACCAGCAGAGATCTGGCAGAAAGTGGCGAAGCTTTCCTT. Its translation is CATSRDLAESGEAFL.

The chain is built from TRBV9 and TRBJ1-4; D is possibly TRBD1 (6 bases). Germline V gene sequence: CDR1 SGDLS, CDR2 YYNGEE. The CDR3 spans 14 residues. Trimming stripped 1 base from V and 8 bases from J, with 12 bases between. CDR3 DNA sequence: TGTGCCAGCAGCGTACAGGGGACGGAGGAAAAACTGTTTTTT. Translating it yields CASSVQGTEEKLFF.

Only a few counts were recorded for this clonotype. The chain recombines TRBV20-1 with TRBJ2-5; D may match TRBD1 or TRBD2 (5 bases each). The better agreement between TRBJ2-7 and the DNA end casts doubt on the J call. CDR1 and CDR2 (germline): DFQATT, SNEGSKA (reference sequence). The CDR3 sequence is 14 residues long. CDR3 coding DNA: TGCAGTGCTACCTCATGGGGGTATTCCTACGAGCAGTACTTC. This gives the protein CSATSWGYSYEQYF.

The rearrangement links TRBV6-1 to TRBJ2-1; the D is unclear. Trimming removed 6 bases from V and 8 bases from J, with 23 bases in between. CDR3 length: 16 residues. Germline V CDR1 and CDR2: MNHNS, SASEGT. Here the CDR3 reads CASRRKSGPFSDEQFF. In nucleotides, the CDR3 is TGTGCCAGCAGAAGAAAATCGGGCCCGTTTTCCGATGAGCAGTTCTTC.

Points on this clonotype: Without the conserved terminal phenylalanine or tryptophan, this CDR3 likely stems from a read error. The rearrangement joins TRBV5-5 to TRBJ2-3, with 9 bases lining up with TRBD1. J lost 3 bases, V lost 1 base, and 6 bases had no gene match. Germline V gene data show CDR1 as SGHKS and CDR2 as YYEKEE (reference sequence). This CDR3 spans 16 amino acids. CDR3 region: CASSLLWDRVTDTQYL. The CDR3 region has the DNA TGTGCCAGCAGCTTGTTGTGGGACAGGGTTACAGATACGCAGTATCTT.

This clonotype appeared a few times. The chain employs TRBV28 and TRBJ1-5; the D is unclear. Germline assignment: CDR1 MDHEN and CDR2 SYDVKM. CDR3 length: 12 amino acids. The V end was cut by 3 bases, the J end by 8 bases, with 8 bases between. The CDR3 spells CASSFPSEPQHF. The CDR3 DNA sequence: TGTGCCAGCAGTTTCCCCTCTGAGCCCCAGCATTTT. The full variable domain, with the rest looked up from reference TRBV28 and TRBJ1-5, is DVKVTQSSRYLVKRTGEKVFLECVQDMDHENMFWYRQDPGLGLRLIYFSYDVKMKEKGDIPEGYSVSREKKERFSLILESASTNQTSMYLCASSFPSEPQHFGDGTRLSIL.

This clonotype was detected only a few times. The chain has TRBV5-1 and TRBJ1-4; TRBD1 matches at 10 bases. In germline, CDR1 is SGHRS, CDR2 YFSETQ. The V gene end was trimmed by 7 bases and the J gene end by 3 bases; junction bases not matched to a gene: 9. CDR3 length: 16 residues. CDR3 residues: CASGTGASSANEKLFF. Here the CDR3 DNA reads TGCGCCAGCGGGACAGGGGCTTCGTCGGCTAATGAAAAACTGTTTTTT.

This clonotype was seen a few times. This sequence joins TRBV6-2 or TRBV6-3 and TRBJ2-5; 9 bases are a match to TRBD1. Judging by the DNA end, TRBJ2-7 fits better; the J call may be wrong. This CDR3 region has 12 residues. Germline loops: CDR1 MNHEY, CDR2 SVGEGT. DNA of the CDR3: TGTGCCAGCGAACAGGGGGCTAACGAGCAGTACTTC. Translated: CASEQGANEQYF.

J is TRBJ1-5 and V is TRBV10-2, with 8 bases lining up with TRBD1. The junction had 2 bases not matched to a gene; V was cut back by 2 bases and J by 5 bases. The CDR3 extends over 14 amino acids. The germline CDR1 and CDR2 sequences are WSHSY and SAAADI. This CDR3 is CASSEGDRYQPQHF. In DNA, the CDR3 is TGCGCCAGCAGTGAGGGGGACAGGTATCAGCCCCAGCATTTT.

This clonotype was detected a few times. This chain uses TRBV7-2 with TRBJ2-7; the match to TRBD1 covers 7 bases. The CDR3 extends over 14 amino acids. V lost 6 bases to trimming and J lost 2 bases; unmatched junction nucleotides: 7. CDR1 is SGHTA, CDR2 FQGNSA, per germline. The CDR3 loop is CASRVGTETYEQYF. The CDR3 bases are TGTGCCAGCAGGGTGGGGACAGAGACCTACGAGCAGTACTTC.

This clonotype was observed once. This rearrangement joins TRBV20-1 to TRBJ2-2; no firm D call. The CDR3 runs 16 residues. Germline-derived CDR1 and CDR2 are DFQATT and SNEGSKA (reference sequence). V was cut by 0 bases and J by 0 bases, with 11 bases left in between. In DNA form, the CDR3 reads TGCAGTGCTAGAGATCAGGTGAACCCGAACACCGGGGAGCTGTTTTTT. Amino acid sequence: CSARDQVNPNTGELFF.

The chain couples TRBV7-2 to TRBJ2-1, with TRBD2 matching over 12 bases. V lost 5 bases and J lost 15; bases outside the gene matches: 8. This CDR3 contains 13 residues. Germline V gene lookup returns CDR1 SGHTA and CDR2 FQGNSA. CDR3 bases: TGTGCCAGCAGCCAGCTAGCGGGGGGGCTCCCGTTCTTC. Translating gives CASSQLAGGLPFF. The full variable domain, rest sourced from reference TRBV7-2 and TRBJ2-1, is GAGVSQSPSNKVTEKGKDVELRCDPISGHTALYWYRQSLGQGLEFLIYFQGNSAPDKSGLPSDRFSAERTGGSVSTLTIQRTQQEDSAVYLCASSQLAGGLPFFGPGTRLTVL.

This clonotype has just a few counts. Sequence at one end of the junction differs from germline and may be a read error. The V and J genes are TRBV7-2 and TRBJ2-5; TRBD1 might be the D (6 bases). The CDR3 is 12 amino acids. The germline V gene has CDR1 SGHTA and CDR2 FQGNSA. The CDR3 coding sequence is TGTGCCTGCAGCTTCGACAGGGAGACCCAGTACTTC. It specifies CACSFDRETQYF. Full variable domain (remainder filled in from reference TRBV7-2 and TRBJ2-5): GAGVSQSPSNKVTEKGKDVELRCDPISGHTALYWYRQSLGQGLEFLIYFQGNSAPDKSGLPSDRFSAERTGGSVSTLTIQRTQQEDSAVYLCACSFDRETQYFGPGTRLLVL.

This clonotype appeared a few times. The chain has TRBV2 and TRBJ1-5; maybe TRBD1 (5 bases). Germline CDR1 SNHLY, CDR2 FYNNEI. This CDR3 has 15 amino acids. Trimming cost V 5 bases and J 3 bases, with 14 bases left between them. The CDR3 protein is CASSPRGGANQPQHF. For the CDR3, the DNA is TGTGCCAGCAGTCCCCGTGGCGGGGCCAATCAGCCCCAGCATTTT.

This clonotype was recorded at least ten times. The CDR3 sequence is CATSAGAGEQFF. CDR3 DNA: TGTGCCACCAGTGCGGGAGCGGGAGAGCAGTTCTTC. The chain employs TRBV24-1 and TRBJ2-1, with 7 bases that match TRBD2. The CDR3 has 12 amino acids. Germline loops: CDR1 KGHDR, CDR2 SFDVKD. V dropped 5 bases and J dropped 10; count of bases not matched to a gene: 4.